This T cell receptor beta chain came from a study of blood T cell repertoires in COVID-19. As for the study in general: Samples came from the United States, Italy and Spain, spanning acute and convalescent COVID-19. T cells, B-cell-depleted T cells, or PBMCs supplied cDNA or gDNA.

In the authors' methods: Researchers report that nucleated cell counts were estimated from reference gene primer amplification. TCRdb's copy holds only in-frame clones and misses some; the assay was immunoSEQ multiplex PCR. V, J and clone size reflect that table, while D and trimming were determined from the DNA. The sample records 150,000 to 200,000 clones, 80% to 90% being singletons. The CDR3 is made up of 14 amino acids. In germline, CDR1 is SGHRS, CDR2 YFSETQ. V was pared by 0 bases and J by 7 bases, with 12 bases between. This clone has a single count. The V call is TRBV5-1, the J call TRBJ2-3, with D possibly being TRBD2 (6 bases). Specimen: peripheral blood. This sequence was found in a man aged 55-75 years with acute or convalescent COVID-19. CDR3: CASSLDGGSNTQYF. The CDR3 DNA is TGCGCCAGCAGCTTGGATGGGGGGTCCAATACGCAGTATTTT.